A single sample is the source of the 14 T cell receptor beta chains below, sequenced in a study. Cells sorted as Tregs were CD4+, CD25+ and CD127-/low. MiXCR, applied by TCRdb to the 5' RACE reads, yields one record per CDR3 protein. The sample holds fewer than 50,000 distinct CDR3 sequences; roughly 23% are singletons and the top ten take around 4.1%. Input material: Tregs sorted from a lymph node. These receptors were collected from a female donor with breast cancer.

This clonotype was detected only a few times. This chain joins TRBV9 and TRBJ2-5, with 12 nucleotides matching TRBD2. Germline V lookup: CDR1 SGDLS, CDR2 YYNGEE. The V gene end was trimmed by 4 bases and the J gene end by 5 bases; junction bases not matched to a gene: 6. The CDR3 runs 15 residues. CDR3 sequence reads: CASSTGLAGKETQYF. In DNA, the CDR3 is TGTGCCAGCAGCACAGGACTAGCGGGAAAGGAGACCCAGTACTTC. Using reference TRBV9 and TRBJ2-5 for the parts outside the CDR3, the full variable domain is DSGVTQTPKHLITATGQRVTLRCSPRSGDLSVYWYQQSLDQGLQFLIQYYNGEERAKGNILERFSAQQFPDLHSELNLSSLELGDSALYFCASSTGLAGKETQYFGPGTRLLVL.

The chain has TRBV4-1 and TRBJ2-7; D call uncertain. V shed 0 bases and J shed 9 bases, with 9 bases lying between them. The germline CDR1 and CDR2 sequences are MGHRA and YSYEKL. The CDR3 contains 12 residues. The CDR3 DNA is TGCGCCAGCAGCCAAGATACTGGACGGCAGTACTTC. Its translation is CASSQDTGRQYF.

CDR3 DNA: TGCAGCGTTGAGGCCACAGGGGGAGTGGGTGAAAAACTGTTTTTT. It yields the protein CSVEATGGVGEKLFF. The chain couples TRBV29-1 to TRBJ1-4; 8 bases are a match to TRBD1. V gave up 3 bases and J gave up 7 bases; unmatched junction bases: 10. Looked up from germline, CDR1 is SQVTM and CDR2 is ANQGSEA. The CDR3 contains 15 residues.

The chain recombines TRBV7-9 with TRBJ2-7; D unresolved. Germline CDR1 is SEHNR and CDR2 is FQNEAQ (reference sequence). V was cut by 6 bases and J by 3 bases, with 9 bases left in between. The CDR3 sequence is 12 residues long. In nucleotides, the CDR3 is TGTGCCAGCAGACGGACGGACTACGAGCAGTACTTC. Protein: CASRRTDYEQYF. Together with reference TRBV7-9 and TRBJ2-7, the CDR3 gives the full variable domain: DTGVSQNPRHKITKRGQNVTFRCDPISEHNRLYWYRQTLGQGPEFLTYFQNEAQLEKSRLLSDRFSAERPKGSFSTLEIQRTEQGDSAMYLCASRRTDYEQYFGPGTRLTVT.

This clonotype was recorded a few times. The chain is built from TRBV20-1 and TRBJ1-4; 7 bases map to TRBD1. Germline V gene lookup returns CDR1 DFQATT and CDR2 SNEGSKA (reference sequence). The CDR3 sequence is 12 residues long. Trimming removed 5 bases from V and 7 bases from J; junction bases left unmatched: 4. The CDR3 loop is CSAPYRGEKLFF. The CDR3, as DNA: TGCAGTGCTCCGTACAGGGGTGAAAAACTGTTTTTT.

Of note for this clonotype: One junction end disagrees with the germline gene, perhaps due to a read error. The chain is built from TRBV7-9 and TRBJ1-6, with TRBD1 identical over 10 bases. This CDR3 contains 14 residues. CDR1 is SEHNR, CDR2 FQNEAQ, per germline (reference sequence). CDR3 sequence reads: CANSAGTGVSPLHF. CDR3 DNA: TGTGCCAACAGCGCCGGGACAGGGGTTTCACCCCTCCACTTT.

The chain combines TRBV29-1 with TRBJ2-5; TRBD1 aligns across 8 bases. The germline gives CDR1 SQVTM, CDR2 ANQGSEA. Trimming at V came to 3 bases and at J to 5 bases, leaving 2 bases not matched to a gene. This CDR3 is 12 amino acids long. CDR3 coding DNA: TGCAGCGTTGAGGCAGGGGGCGAGACCCAGTACTTC. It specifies CSVEAGGETQYF.

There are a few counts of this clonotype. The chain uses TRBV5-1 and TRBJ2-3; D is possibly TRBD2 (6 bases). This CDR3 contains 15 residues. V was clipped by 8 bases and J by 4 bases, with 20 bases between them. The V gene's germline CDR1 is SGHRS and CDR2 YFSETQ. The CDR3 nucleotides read TGCGCCAGTAACCGGGGGTTGTATACCGCAGATACGCAGTATTTT. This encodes CASNRGLYTADTQYF. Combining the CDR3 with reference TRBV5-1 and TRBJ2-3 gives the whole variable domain KAGVTQTPRYLIKTRGQQVTLSCSPISGHRSVSWYQQTPGQGLQFLFEYFSETQRNKGNFPGRFSGRQFSNSRSEMNVSTLELGDSALYLCASNRGLYTADTQYFGPGTRLTVL.

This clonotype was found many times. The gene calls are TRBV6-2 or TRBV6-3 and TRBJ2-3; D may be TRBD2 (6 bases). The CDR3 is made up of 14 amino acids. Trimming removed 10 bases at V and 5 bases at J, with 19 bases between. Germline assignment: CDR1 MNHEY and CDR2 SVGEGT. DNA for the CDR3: TGTGCCACCGCCTCGGCGGGGATTGGAGATACGCAGTATTTT. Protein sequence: CATASAGIGDTQYF.

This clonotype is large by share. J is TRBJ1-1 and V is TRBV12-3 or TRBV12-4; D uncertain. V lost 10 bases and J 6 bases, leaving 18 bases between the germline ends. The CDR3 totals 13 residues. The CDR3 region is CATPHEGRPEAFF. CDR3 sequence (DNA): TGTGCCACTCCGCACGAGGGCCGGCCTGAAGCTTTCTTT.

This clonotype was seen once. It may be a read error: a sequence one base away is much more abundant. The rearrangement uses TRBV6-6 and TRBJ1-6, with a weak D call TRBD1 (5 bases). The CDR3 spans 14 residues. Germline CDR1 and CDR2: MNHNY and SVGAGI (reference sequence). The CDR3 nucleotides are TGTGTCAGCAGTTACTCCCGGGGGGGTTCACCCCTCCACTTT. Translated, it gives CVSSYSRGGSPLHF.

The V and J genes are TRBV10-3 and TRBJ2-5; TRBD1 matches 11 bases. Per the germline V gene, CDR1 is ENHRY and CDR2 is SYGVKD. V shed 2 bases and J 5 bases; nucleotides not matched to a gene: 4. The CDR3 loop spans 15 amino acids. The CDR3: CAISEAGQGVETQYF. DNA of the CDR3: TGTGCCATCAGTGAGGCGGGACAGGGGGTTGAGACCCAGTACTTC.

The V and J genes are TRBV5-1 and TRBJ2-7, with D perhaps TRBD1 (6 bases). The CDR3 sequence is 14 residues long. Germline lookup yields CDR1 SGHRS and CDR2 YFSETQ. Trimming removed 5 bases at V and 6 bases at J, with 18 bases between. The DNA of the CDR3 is TGCGCCAGCAGATCCGGGACATCGTTAGGCGAGCAGTACTTC. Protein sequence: CASRSGTSLGEQYF.

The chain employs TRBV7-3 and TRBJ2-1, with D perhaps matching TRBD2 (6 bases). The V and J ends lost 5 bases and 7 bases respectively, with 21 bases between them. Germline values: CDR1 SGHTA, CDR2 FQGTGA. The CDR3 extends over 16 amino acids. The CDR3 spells CASSPDYASGRNEQFF. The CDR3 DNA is TGTGCCAGCAGCCCCGACTACGCCTCGGGGAGGAATGAGCAGTTCTTC.